Listed below are T cell receptor beta chains from one sample, sequenced in a study of technical replicates of blood from a handful of donors. Sequencing used immunoSEQ multiplex PCR; TCRdb keeps in-frame clones, though not all of them. The table shows tens of thousands of clones, with roughly 93% occurring only once. The material sequenced was T cells isolated from PBMCs. These receptors were taken from a human donor in good health. CDR3s include the opening cysteine and the closing phenylalanine or tryptophan. A D gene is named only where the DNA matches it firmly.

v_call,d_call,j_call,cdr3_nt,cdr3_aa
TRBV7-6,TRBD1,TRBJ1-1,TGTGCCAGCAGCTTAGTAAAGAGGGACAGGGCCAATGAAGCTTTCTTT,CASSLVKRDRANEAFF
TRBV29-1,-,TRBJ2-7,TGCAGCGTTGTGGGAGGAGTGGGCTACGAGCAGTACTTC,CSVVGGVGYEQYF
TRBV28,-,TRBJ2-7,TGTGCCAGCAGTCCGATCCCAGTACACTACGAGCAGTACTTC,CASSPIPVHYEQYF
TRBV10-2,TRBD2,TRBJ2-7,TGCGCCAGCAGTGAGGGACTAGCGGGAGGAGGGGGGTACGAGCAGTACTTC,CASSEGLAGGGGYEQYF
TRBV11-2,-,TRBJ2-7,TGTGCCAGCAGCTATATTAGCGGTCTCTCCTACGAGCAGTACTTC,CASSYISGLSYEQYF
TRBV5-1,-,TRBJ1-2,TGCGCCAGCAGCTTGGACGTTAGTGGCTACACCTTC,CASSLDVSGYTF
TRBV7-3,-,TRBJ2-7,TGTGCCAGCAGCTTAAAGGCGGGCGGGTACGAGCAGTACTTC,CASSLKAGGYEQYF
TRBV11-2,-,TRBJ2-1,TGTGCCAGCAGCTCAGCTAGCACCAATGAGCAGTTCTTC,CASSSASTNEQFF
TRBV6-6,TRBD1,TRBJ2-7,TGTGCCAGCAGTTCGCCGGACAGGGGGACTGCCTACGAGCAGTACTTC,CASSSPDRGTAYEQYF
TRBV5-4,-,TRBJ2-1,TGTGCCAGCAGCTTGAGTTACGCCAGCTCCTACAATGAGCAGTTCTTC,CASSLSYASSYNEQFF
TRBV19,TRBD2,TRBJ2-1,TGTGCCAGTAGTATAGAAACTAGCGGGGCCTACAATGAGCAGTTCTTC,CASSIETSGAYNEQFF